One sample yielded the 24 T cell receptor beta chains listed below, sequenced in a study of cytomegalovirus exposure and HLA in healthy donors (dated by TCRdb to the late 2010s). Library method: the immunoSEQ multiplex PCR assay. A mixture of 60 forward primers for TCR Vbeta segments and 13 reverse primers for TCR Jbeta segments was used in the multiplex PCR. As stored in TCRdb, this immuneACCESS dataset retains in-frame rearrangements with V and J assigned. A fraction of the clones does not appear; measured against another copy, unresolved V genes explain less than half of the discrepancy, and the remainder lacks a known reason. The sample table records approximately 100,000 clones; around three quarters of these occur just once. The ten largest clones add up to about 6.1% of the sample. The sample taken for sequencing was PBMCs. Receptors were obtained from a woman in her forties or fifties in good health and CMV-seropositive.

The V and J genes are TRBV15 and TRBJ1-1, with 8 bases lining up with TRBD1. Germline V CDR1 and CDR2: LNHNV, YYDKDF (reference sequence). Germline trimming cut 0 bases from V and 6 bases from J; bases unmatched to any gene: 3. The CDR3 sequence is 14 residues long. The CDR3 is CATSRENRGSEAFF. DNA of the CDR3: TGTGCCACCAGCAGAGAGAACAGGGGGTCTGAAGCTTTCTTT.

CDR3: CASSQDLQVSYGYTF. The CDR3 DNA follows: TGTGCCAGCAGCCAAGATCTACAGGTCAGCTATGGCTACACCTTC. The V gene is TRBV14, the J gene TRBJ1-2; possibly TRBD1 for D (5 bases). Germline lookup yields CDR1 SGHDN and CDR2 FVKESK. The CDR3 covers 15 residues. Trimming took 0 bases from V and 4 from J, leaving 12 bases between them.

CDR3 bases: TGTGCCATCGCCGGGACTAGTGCGAACACCGGGGAGCTGTTTTTT. Protein product: CAIAGTSANTGELFF. This sequence joins TRBV2 and TRBJ2-2; 8 nucleotides agree with TRBD2. The CDR3 has 15 amino acids. Germline-derived CDR1 and CDR2 are SNHLY and FYNNEI. V was pared by 10 bases and J by 0 bases, with 7 bases of the junction left unmatched. The full variable domain, its missing parts supplied by reference TRBV2 and TRBJ2-2, is EPEVTQTPSHQVTQMGQEVILRCVPISNHLYFYWYRQILGQKVEFLVSFYNNEISEKSEIFDDQFSVERPDGSNFTLKIRSTKLEDSAMYFCAIAGTSANTGELFFGEGSRLTVL.

The rearrangement uses TRBV6-1 and TRBJ1-5; D ambiguous. The CDR3 has 15 amino acids. The V gene lost 1 base and the J gene lost 6 bases, with 13 bases spanning the gap. The germline gives CDR1 MNHNS, CDR2 SASEGT. The CDR3 coding sequence is TGTGCCAGCAGTGAAGGGGCCGGCCCCAGTCAGCCCCAGCATTTT. Translating gives CASSEGAGPSQPQHF.

This chain joins TRBV28 and TRBJ1-4; 7 bases line up with TRBD1. CDR1 MDHEN and CDR2 SYDVKM come from the germline V gene. This CDR3 spans 15 amino acids. V was clipped by 4 bases and J by 6 bases; unmatched bases: 8. The CDR3 DNA reads as TGTGCCAGCAGTTCGACAGGGACGGGGGATGAAAAACTGTTTTTT. This gives the protein CASSSTGTGDEKLFF.

In this sample, this clone turned up a few times. This rearrangement joins TRBV25-1 to TRBJ1-3; D is unclear. Germline lookup yields CDR1 MGHDK and CDR2 SYGVNS. The CDR3 loop spans 18 amino acids. V was shortened by 3 bases and J by 0 bases, with 18 bases between the two germline ends. The CDR3 loop is CASSDPQGRVSSGNTIYF. CDR3 DNA: TGTGCCAGCAGTGACCCCCAAGGGCGGGTGAGCTCTGGAAACACCATATATTTT.

This clone has just a few counts. The rearrangement uses TRBV5-6 and TRBJ2-1; TRBD2 matches 7 bases. Trimming took 1 base from V and 5 from J; bases not matched to a gene: 6. The CDR3 consists of 15 residues. In germline, CDR1 is SGHDT, CDR2 YYEEEE. The CDR3 region is CASSLRWGGHNEQFF. CDR3 DNA sequence: TGTGCCAGCAGCTTGAGGTGGGGGGGACACAATGAGCAGTTCTTC. Full variable domain (outside the CDR3, taken from reference TRBV5-6 and TRBJ2-1): DAGVTQSPTHLIKTRGQQVTLRCSPKSGHDTVSWYQQALGQGPQFIFQYYEEEERQRGNFPDRFSGHQFPNYSSELNVNALLLGDSALYLCASSLRWGGHNEQFFGPGTRLTVL.

The V and J genes are TRBV29-1 and TRBJ2-2, with 7 positions matching TRBD1. CDR3 size: 15 residues. Looked up from germline, CDR1 is SQVTM and CDR2 is ANQGSEA. Trimming took 6 bases from V and 0 from J; bases not matched to a gene: 7. CDR3 in amino acids: CSVVTGSTNTGELFF. The DNA for the CDR3 is TGCAGCGTGGTGACAGGGTCTACGAACACCGGGGAGCTGTTTTTT.

V and J are TRBV30 and TRBJ2-2; tentatively, D is TRBD2 (6 bases). Between the trimmed V and J ends, which lost 0 bases and 5 bases, there was a span of 19 bases. The germline V gene has CDR1 GTSNPN and CDR2 SVGIG (reference sequence). The CDR3 consists of 17 residues. In nucleotides, the CDR3 is TGTGCCTGGAGTGTACGGGTAGGGGTCGGGAGAACCGGGGAGCTGTTTTTT. Its translation: CAWSVRVGVGRTGELFF.

The rearrangement links TRBV30 to TRBJ2-1, with 9 nucleotides matching TRBD2. Germline V lookup: CDR1 GTSNPN, CDR2 SVGIG (reference sequence). This CDR3 contains 12 residues. The V gene end was trimmed by 4 bases and the J gene end by 8 bases; junction bases not matched to a gene: 3. The DNA of the CDR3 is TGTGCCTGGAAACGACTAGCGGATGAGCAGTTCTTC. Translated, it gives CAWKRLADEQFF.

CDR3 nucleotides: TGTGCCAGCAGTACCTCCGGGAGGGGAGACACCATATATTTT. This sequence encodes CASSTSGRGDTIYF. The chain joins TRBV28 to TRBJ1-3; a possible D gene is TRBD1 (5 bases). CDR1 is MDHEN and CDR2 is SYDVKM in the germline V gene. This CDR3 has 14 residues. V lost 5 bases, J lost 8 bases, and 16 bases lay in between.

This chain uses TRBV9 with TRBJ2-3, with 9 bases fitting TRBD1. The J segment lost 7 bases and the V segment lost 0 bases, leaving 3 bases of the junction unmatched. Germline loops: CDR1 SGDLS, CDR2 YYNGEE. The CDR3 runs to 14 residues. In DNA, the CDR3 is TGTGCCAGCAGCGTAGGACAGGGGGTGAATACGCAGTATTTT. This translates into CASSVGQGVNTQYF.

This clone has just a few counts. V is TRBV2 and J is TRBJ1-6; D unresolved. The germline gives CDR1 SNHLY, CDR2 FYNNEI. Trimming took 2 bases from V and 8 from J, leaving 16 bases between them. The CDR3 is 16 amino acids. This CDR3 reads CASSETSWFGDSPLHF. For the CDR3, the DNA is TGTGCCAGCAGTGAAACATCTTGGTTCGGAGATTCACCCCTCCACTTT.

V usage is TRBV2 and J usage is TRBJ1-3, with D possibly TRBD1 on 5 matching bases. The CDR3 has 13 residues. Trimming removed 7 bases from V and 7 bases from J, with 14 bases in between. Per the germline V gene, CDR1 is SNHLY and CDR2 is FYNNEI. The CDR3 nucleotides read TGTGCCAGCACGTTGTCAGGGCGGAACACCATATATTTT. Protein: CASTLSGRNTIYF.

This chain joins TRBV19 and TRBJ1-1, with TRBD1 matching 7 bases. With 4 bases clipped from V and 4 bases from J, the junction kept 12 bases outside the gene matches. Germline V gene sequence: CDR1 LNHDA, CDR2 SQIVND (reference sequence). The CDR3 covers 16 residues. For the CDR3, the DNA is TGTGCCAGTAGTAGGGGGAGACAGGGATTGAGCACTGAAGCTTTCTTT. It yields the protein CASSRGRQGLSTEAFF.

This clone was detected a few times. This chain joins TRBV6-6 and TRBJ1-3; D not resolved. Germline CDR1 and CDR2: MNHNY and SVGAGI (reference sequence). Trimming left V 5 bases short and J 4 bases short, with 15 bases between. This CDR3 has 15 amino acids. In DNA form, the CDR3 reads TGTGCCAGCAGTGCAGGAGGCTCCCTGGGAAACACCATATATTTT. This translates into CASSAGGSLGNTIYF.

The chain joins TRBV2 to TRBJ2-5, with 9 positions matching TRBD2. J lost 5 bases, V lost 6 bases, and 7 bases had no gene match. Germline loops: CDR1 SNHLY, CDR2 FYNNEI. The CDR3 is made up of 14 amino acids. DNA of the CDR3: TGTGCCAGCAGACTTGAGCGGGGGGCGGAGACCCAGTACTTC. This gives the protein CASRLERGAETQYF.

The rearrangement uses TRBV7-3 and TRBJ2-3, with 8 nucleotides matching TRBD2. V lost 5 bases, J lost 6 bases, and 10 bases stayed unmatched. The CDR3 is 15 residues long. CDR1 and CDR2 (germline): SGHTA, FQGTGA. The DNA of the CDR3 is TGTGCCAGCAGCCCAGGAGGCGGGGGGTGGGATACGCAGTATTTT. Residues: CASSPGGGGWDTQYF.

In its sample, this clone was seen a few times. The chain joins TRBV9 to TRBJ2-7; D is uncertain. There are 13 residues in the CDR3. Per the germline V gene, CDR1 is SGDLS and CDR2 is YYNGEE. Trimming left V 4 bases short and J 3 bases short, with 11 bases between. The CDR3 sequence: CASSSLPNYEQYF. The CDR3 bases are TGTGCCAGCAGCTCACTACCTAACTACGAGCAGTACTTC.

V usage is TRBV28 and J usage is TRBJ1-6; D is uncertain. Germline V gene lookup returns CDR1 MDHEN and CDR2 SYDVKM. CDR3 size: 15 residues. With 3 bases removed from V and 5 bases from J, the gap between germline ends came to 11 bases. CDR3: CASSLPGPHNSPLHF. The CDR3 bases are TGTGCCAGCAGTTTGCCTGGCCCTCATAATTCACCCCTCCACTTT.

There are a few counts of this clone. This chain joins TRBV4-2 and TRBJ2-1; the D gene is possibly TRBD2 (6 bases). Germline CDR1 is LGHNA and CDR2 is YNFKEQ. The CDR3 loop spans 17 amino acids. V gave up 1 base and J gave up 0 bases, with 13 bases separating them. The CDR3 DNA reads as TGTGCCAGCAGCCAAGTTATAGCGGCTAGCTCCTACAATGAGCAGTTCTTC. Protein sequence: CASSQVIAASSYNEQFF.

The chain uses TRBV7-2 and TRBJ1-6; perhaps TRBD1 as D (5 bases). The CDR3 sequence is 14 residues long. Germline CDR1 reads SGHTA; CDR2 reads FQGNSA. Trimming took 1 base from V and 12 from J, leaving 13 bases between them. The CDR3 coding sequence is TGTGCCAGCAGCTTAGGCCAGACCGGGGGACCCCTCCACTTT. It codes for CASSLGQTGGPLHF.

The chain uses TRBV5-1 and TRBJ2-3, with 7 bases lining up with TRBD2. Trimming removed 6 bases from V and 0 bases from J; junction bases left unmatched: 7. The CDR3 spans 15 residues. CDR1 and CDR2 from the germline V gene are SGHRS and YFSETQ. CDR3 nucleotide sequence: TGCGCCAGCAAAAGCGGGGTTTATAGCACAGATACGCAGTATTTT. It is translated as CASKSGVYSTDTQYF.

V usage is TRBV5-6 and J usage is TRBJ1-1, with 10 bases matching TRBD1. Germline V gene sequence: CDR1 SGHDT, CDR2 YYEEEE. J was trimmed by 6 bases and V by 3 bases; bases with no gene match: 5. This CDR3 has 14 amino acids. CDR3 sequence (DNA): TGTGCCAGCAGCTCCCGGGACAGGGGAGCTGAAGCTTTCTTT. This codes for CASSSRDRGAEAFF. Full variable domain (outside the CDR3, taken from reference TRBV5-6 and TRBJ1-1): DAGVTQSPTHLIKTRGQQVTLRCSPKSGHDTVSWYQQALGQGPQFIFQYYEEEERQRGNFPDRFSGHQFPNYSSELNVNALLLGDSALYLCASSSRDRGAEAFFGQGTRLTVV.